The rows below give T cell receptor beta chains drawn from one sample of a study of tumor-infiltrating lymphocytes in primary liver carcinoma. Using its own MiXCR run on the multiplex PCR reads, TCRdb lists one record per CDR3 protein. The sample has approximately 310,000 distinct CDR3 sequences, 65% seen once; the top ten hold roughly 9%. Sequenced: peripheral blood. The receptors were sampled from a man aged 40-50 years with primary liver carcinoma and hepatitis B virus infection. The CDR3 runs from the conserved cysteine through the conserved F or W. A D gene is named only where the DNA matches it firmly. The size entry is marked missing in some rows and otherwise reads once, few, many or a size class.

V	D	size	J	DNA	CDR3
TRBV29-1	TRBD2	.	TRBJ2-1	TGCAACGTTGACACTAGCGGGAGCTCCTACACTGAGCAGTTCTTC	CNVDTSGSSYTEQFF
TRBV29-1	TRBD2	.	TRBJ2-7	TGCAGCGTTAATTCGGCGGGAGGGTACGAACAGTACTTC	CSVNSAGGYEQYF
TRBV28	TRBD1	.	TRBJ1-4	TGTGCCAGCAGTTTGGGAGGGACAGGGCGGGAAAAACTGTTTTTT	CASSLGGTGREKLFF
TRBV5-4	.	many	TRBJ2-3	TGTGCCAGCAGCAACGGTGGGGCGAGCACAGATACGCAGTATTTT	CASSNGGASTDTQYF
TRBV30	.	many	TRBJ2-7	TGTGCCTGGAGTGTAACCCCCCAAAGGGACGAGCAGTACTTC	CAWSVTPQRDEQYF
TRBV24-1	TRBD1	.	TRBJ1-2	TGTGCCACCAGTGACCCCGGACAGGCCTATGGCTACACCTTC	CATSDPGQAYGYTF
TRBV11-2	.	.	TRBJ1-3	TGTGCCAGCAGCCCGCAGGTCTTCGGAACCACCATATATTTT	CASSPQVFGTTIYF
TRBV6-5	.	.	TRBJ2-2	TGTGCCAGCAATTTCTCAGGGATACCAGTAAACACCGGGGAGCTGTTTTTT	CASNFSGIPVNTGELFF
TRBV4-3	.	many	TRBJ2-7	TGCGCCAGCAGCCAAGTGGCAGGGTCCGAGCAGTACTTC	CASSQVAGSEQYF
TRBV6-1	TRBD1	many	TRBJ1-2	TGTGCCAGCATAATGGGACAGTCAAACTATGGCTACACCTTC	CASIMGQSNYGYTF
TRBV11-2	TRBD2	once	TRBJ2-1	TGTGCCAGCAGCTCCGGACTAGCGAGAACCTCCTACAATGAGCAGTTCTTC	CASSSGLARTSYNEQFF
TRBV6-5	.	.	TRBJ2-5	TGTGCCAGCAAGGGGGGACTGGCGGGAGCGGAGACCCAGTACTTC	CASKGGLAGAETQYF
TRBV4-2	TRBD2	.	TRBJ2-7	TGTGCCAGCAGCCGAAATGTTCTAGCGGGAGACGAGCAGTACTTC	CASSRNVLAGDEQYF
TRBV28	.	.	TRBJ2-3	TGTGCCAGCAGTTTTCCGGGGTTCGCAGATACGCAGTATTTT	CASSFPGFADTQYF
TRBV11-2	.	many	TRBJ2-1	TGTGCCAGCAGCTTATTAGCGGCCCCGGCGGGTGAGCAGTTCTTC	CASSLLAAPAGEQFF
TRBV11-2	.	.	TRBJ1-5	TGTGCCAGCGGCCTGGACCGCAATCAGCCCCAGCATTTT	CASGLDRNQPQHF
TRBV11-2	.	many	TRBJ2-7	TGTGCCAGCAGCTTCTCTGGGGGCTCCTACGAGCAGTACTTC	CASSFSGGSYEQYF
TRBV4-1	.	many	TRBJ2-6	TGCGCCAGCTCGGGGGGCCTTGGGGGGGCCAACGTCCTGACTTTC	CASSGGLGGANVLTF
TRBV6-2/TRBV6-3	.	few	TRBJ2-2	TGTGTCAGCAGTTACCTGACAGCTACCGGGGAGCTCTTTTTT	CVSSYLTATGELFF
TRBV29-1	.	.	TRBJ2-7	TGCAGCGCTGCGAGGACACGGTCCTCCTACAAGCAGTATTTC	CSAARTRSSYKQYF
TRBV7-9	TRBD2	few	TRBJ2-1	TGTGCCAGCAGCTTAGCGCTAGCGGGAGTCTACAATGAGCAGTTCTTC	CASSLALAGVYNEQFF
TRBV5-4	TRBD1	once	TRBJ2-7	TGTGCCAACATCCCAACCGGGACAGGGATCAACGAGCAGTACTTC	CANIPTGTGINEQYF
TRBV5-1	.	.	TRBJ2-5	TGCGCCAGCAGCTGGGAAGGAGAGACCAAGTACTTC	CASSWEGETKYF
TRBV11-2	.	.	TRBJ1-3	TGTACCAGCAGCTTAGATCGGAGGGACGGAAACACCATGTATTTT	CTSSLDRRDGNTMYF
TRBV6-2/TRBV6-3	.	.	TRBJ1-1	TGTGCCAGCGGGACATGTAACACTGATGCTTTCTTT	CASGTCNTDAFF
TRBV4-1	.	.	TRBJ2-5	TGCGCCAGCAGCCCCCTCCCTACAGGGTACCAAGAGACCCAGTACTTC	CASSPLPTGYQETQYF
TRBV4-1	.	.	TRBJ1-5	TGCGCCAGCAGCCGAAGTTTGGACAATCAGCCCCAGCATTTT	CASSRSLDNQPQHF
TRBV5-6	TRBD2	.	TRBJ2-1	TGTGCCAGCAGCTTTTCCAGGGAGGGGGAGCAGTTCTTC	CASSFSREGEQFF
TRBV10-2	TRBD1	few	TRBJ2-2	TGCGCCAGCAGTGGAGGGGACAGGACCACCGGGGAGCTGTTTTTT	CASSGGDRTTGELFF
TRBV11-2	TRBD2	.	TRBJ2-7	TGTGCCAGCAGCCATGTGAGGAGGAGTAGGGGACTAGCGGGGTACGAGCAGTACTTC	CASSHVRRSRGLAGYEQYF
TRBV11-1	TRBD2	.	TRBJ2-7	TGTGCCAGCAACTCTTTCCCAACGGGAGGGAGGGAGCAGTACTTC	CASNSFPTGGREQYF
TRBV14	TRBD1	.	TRBJ1-5	TGTGCCAGCAGCCCAAAACAGGGGCGGGGGGCCCAGCCCCAGCATTTT	CASSPKQGRGAQPQHF
TRBV28	TRBD1	.	TRBJ2-6	TGTGCCAGCAGTTCGGCCGGGACAGGGTTACCTGGGAGCAACGTCCTGACTTTC	CASSSAGTGLPGSNVLTF
TRBV18	.	once	TRBJ2-4	TGTGCCAGCTCACCCGAGGACGGTGGTATTCAGTACTTC	CASSPEDGGIQYF
TRBV5-1	TRBD2	.	TRBJ2-1	TGCGCCAGCAACTCGAGATTGGCGGGAGCGAATGAGCAGTTCTTC	CASNSRLAGANEQFF
TRBV11-2	.	.	TRBJ1-1	TGTGCCAGCAGCGAAGGGGTCAAGGGTAACACTGAAGCTTTCTTT	CASSEGVKGNTEAFF
TRBV29-1	.	.	TRBJ2-3	TGCAGCGTTGAAGGGGGAACGGCAGGTACGCAGTATTTT	CSVEGGTAGTQYF
TRBV6-5	.	few	TRBJ1-2	TGTGCCAGTAGTTACTCGTTGCGGGGAACCAATGGCTACACCTTC	CASSYSLRGTNGYTF
TRBV5-1	TRBD1	.	TRBJ2-5	TGCGCCAGCACCCAGAAACAGGGGCCAGAGGAGACCCAGTACTTC	CASTQKQGPEETQYF
TRBV29-1	.	many	TRBJ2-5	TGCAGCGTCCGGGGAGGGGGTTTGAGTGAGACCCAGTACTTC	CSVRGGGLSETQYF
TRBV11-3	TRBD1	few	TRBJ2-2	TGTGCCAGCAGCGACTCCGGACAGGGGGCCGGGGAGCTGCTTTTT	CASSDSGQGAGELLF
TRBV30	.	.	TRBJ1-1	TGTGCCTGGAGGCAGGGTTCAGACACTGAAGCTTTCTTT	CAWRQGSDTEAFF
TRBV28	TRBD1	.	TRBJ2-1	TGTGCCAGCAGAACGGGACAGGTCAATGAGCAGTTCTTC	CASRTGQVNEQFF
TRBV12-3/TRBV12-4	.	once	TRBJ2-2	TGTGTCAGCACCACGGATAGAAACACCGGGGAGCTGTTTTTT	CVSTTDRNTGELFF
TRBV28	.	.	TRBJ1-5	TGTGCCAGCTTGCAGACAGTTTTGGGCGCCCAGCATTTT	CASLQTVLGAQHF
TRBV11-1	TRBD2	.	TRBJ2-3	TGTGCCGGCAACCTGGGACTAGCGGGAGCCAGTGATACGCAGTATTTT	CAGNLGLAGASDTQYF
TRBV5-6	.	.	TRBJ2-3	TGTGCCAGCAGCCCTAGGCCCACAGATACGCAGTATTTT	CASSPRPTDTQYF
TRBV11-2	.	.	TRBJ2-7	TGTGCCAGCAGCTTCCACGCAGGGGTTATTGAAGCCTACGAGCAGTGCTTC	CASSFHAGVIEAYEQCF
TRBV4-2	.	once	TRBJ1-6	TGTGCCAACAGCCAAGAGTCCTCTTATAATTCACCCCTCCACTTT	CANSQESSYNSPLHF
TRBV12-3/TRBV12-4	TRBD1	many	TRBJ2-7	TGTGCCAGCAGCGCCGAGACAGGGCTGATCTACGAGCAGTACTTC	CASSAETGLIYEQYF
TRBV7-9	.	.	TRBJ1-6	TGTGCCAGCAGCCCCTGGGGCGGGTTTACCCAGAATTCACCCCTCCACTTT	CASSPWGGFTQNSPLHF
TRBV29-1	TRBD1	.	TRBJ2-7	TGCAGCGTCCGCGCCCAGACAGGGACCTATGAGCAGTACTTC	CSVRAQTGTYEQYF
TRBV24-1	.	.	TRBJ2-5	TGTGCCACCAGTGACCCTACACAGGGAGAGACCCAGTACTTC	CATSDPTQGETQYF
TRBV11-2	TRBD2	many	TRBJ2-7	TGTGCCAGCAGCTACGCCGGGACTAGGCTCTACGAGCAGTACTTC	CASSYAGTRLYEQYF
TRBV6-1	.	.	TRBJ2-5	TGTGCAAGCAGTTACTCGAGACAACAAGTGACCCAGTACTTC	CASSYSRQQVTQYF
TRBV4-1	.	many	TRBJ2-1	TGCGCCAGCAGCTATAGCTTGGGTGAGCAGTTCTTC	CASSYSLGEQFF
TRBV10-2	.	many	TRBJ2-3	TGCGCCAGCAGGGACGGCACAGATACGCAGTATTTT	CASRDGTDTQYF
TRBV5-1	.	.	TRBJ1-6	TGCGCCATCAGCTCCTCAACCCCCGGAGATCCGGGGTCACCCCTCCACTTT	CAISSSTPGDPGSPLHF
TRBV4-2	TRBD1	many	TRBJ2-5	TGTGCCAGCAGCCAAGACGGGACAGGGGGCCAAGAGACCCAGTACTTC	CASSQDGTGGQETQYF